What follows are 20 T cell receptor beta chains derived from one specimen sequenced in a study of blood T cell repertoires in COVID-19. Assay: immunoSEQ multiplex PCR; the TCRdb copy retains only in-frame clones and omits some. The top ten clones hold about 9% of a sample with 50,000 to 70,000 clones, approximately 90% of them seen once. Sequenced input: peripheral blood. Source of these receptors: a human donor with active COVID-19. The donor label of this sample is uncertain.

This rearrangement joins TRBV4-3 to TRBJ2-2, with D possibly being TRBD2 (5 bases). CDR1 is LGHNA, CDR2 YSLEER, per germline. CDR3 size: 17 residues. Trimming pared 1 base from V and 0 bases from J, leaving 12 bases between. CDR3 in amino acids: CASSQAVARANTGELFF. The DNA of the CDR3 is TGCGCCAGCAGCCAAGCTGTAGCGCGGGCGAACACCGGGGAGCTGTTTTTT.

Written as DNA, the CDR3 is TGTGCCAGCAGCCAGGGGGTCCTCTCCTACAATGAGCAGTTCTTC. Its protein is CASSQGVLSYNEQFF. The V and J genes are TRBV6-6 and TRBJ2-1, with 7 bases identical to TRBD1. This CDR3 contains 15 residues. Germline V gene data show CDR1 as MNHNY and CDR2 as SVGAGI (reference sequence). V dropped 6 bases and J dropped 0; count of bases not matched to a gene: 5.

V is TRBV30 and J is TRBJ1-1; D gene ambiguous. Germline-derived CDR1 and CDR2 are GTSNPN and SVGIG (reference sequence). There are 12 residues in the CDR3. Trimming took off 2 bases at V and 1 base at J, with 5 bases between the two ends. Here the CDR3 reads CAWSSRNTEAFF. CDR3 coding DNA: TGTGCCTGGAGTTCCCGGAACACTGAAGCTTTCTTT.

The rearrangement uses TRBV5-1 and TRBJ2-2, with 7 bases that match TRBD2. The CDR3 totals 16 residues. With V trimmed by 6 bases and J by 1 base, 9 bases remained unmatched. The germline V gene encodes CDR1 SGHRS and CDR2 YFSETQ. In nucleotides, the CDR3 is TGCGCCAGCATCGAGTTGCCTAGCGGGAACACCGGGGAGCTGTTTTTT. Amino acids: CASIELPSGNTGELFF. Based on the CDR3 plus reference TRBV5-1 and TRBJ2-2, the full variable domain is KAGVTQTPRYLIKTRGQQVTLSCSPISGHRSVSWYQQTPGQGLQFLFEYFSETQRNKGNFPGRFSGRQFSNSRSEMNVSTLELGDSALYLCASIELPSGNTGELFFGEGSRLTVL.

CDR3 region: CASNPNNRGNSPLHF. In DNA form, the CDR3 reads TGTGCCAGCAATCCAAACAATAGGGGAAATTCACCCCTCCACTTT. The rearrangement uses TRBV6-5 and TRBJ1-6; D might be TRBD1 (5 bases). The germline V and J ends were trimmed by 7 bases and 7 bases, with 17 bases remaining between them. The germline V gene encodes CDR1 MNHEY and CDR2 SVGAGI. The CDR3 sequence is 15 residues long.

The rearrangement uses TRBV11-2 and TRBJ1-6; 11 bases match TRBD1. CDR3 size: 15 residues. The junction had 2 bases not matched to a gene; V was cut back by 0 bases and J by 10 bases. CDR1 SGHAT and CDR2 FQNNGV come from the germline V gene. The CDR3 nucleotides are TGTGCCAGCAGCTTAGAGAGGGACAGGGGGTCACCCCTCCACTTT. Encoded protein: CASSLERDRGSPLHF.

This sequence joins TRBV5-1 and TRBJ1-2; the D is unclear. Trimming took 2 bases from V and 4 from J, leaving 9 bases between them. Germline assignment: CDR1 SGHRS and CDR2 YFSETQ. The CDR3 contains 13 residues. CDR3 bases: TGCGCCAGCAGCTTTGAAAGCCCCTATGGCTACACCTTC. Protein: CASSFESPYGYTF.

This chain links TRBV11-3 with TRBJ1-5, with D perhaps TRBD1 (5 bases). Per germline, CDR1 SGHNT and CDR2 YENEEA. With 5 bases removed from V and 5 bases from J, the gap between germline ends came to 19 bases. The CDR3 covers 16 residues. CDR3 sequence: CASSRGTARVDQPQHF. The CDR3 region has the DNA TGTGCCAGCAGCCGGGGGACCGCAAGAGTAGATCAGCCCCAGCATTTT.

This sequence joins TRBV6-6 and TRBJ2-7, with a tentative D call TRBD2 (5 bases). Trimming stripped 7 bases from V and 1 base from J, with 14 bases between. This CDR3 region has 14 residues. CDR1 and CDR2 (germline): MNHNY, SVGAGI (reference sequence). The CDR3 nucleotides are TGTGCCAGCACTAAGGGCCGCGGGTCCTACGAGCAGTACTTC. Protein: CASTKGRGSYEQYF.

CDR3 sequence reads: CASSLVGQGPETQYF. The CDR3, as DNA: TGTGCCAGCAGCTTAGTGGGTCAGGGCCCAGAGACCCAGTACTTC. V and J are TRBV7-7 and TRBJ2-5; tentative D call: TRBD1 (5 bases). The germline CDR1 and CDR2 sequences are SSHAT and FNYEAQ (reference sequence). Trimming removed 1 base from V and 4 bases from J, with 13 bases in between. The CDR3 covers 15 residues. Filled out from reference TRBV7-7 and TRBJ2-5, the complete variable domain reads GAGVSQSPRYKVTKRGQDVTLRCDPISSHATLYWYQQALGQGPEFLTYFNYEAQPDKSGLPSDRFSAERPEGSISTLTIQRTEQRDSAMYRCASSLVGQGPETQYFGPGTRLLVL.

CDR3 DNA: TGCAGTGCTAGTTCAACAGGGTGGCCCTACGAGCAGTACTTC. Amino acids: CSASSTGWPYEQYF. The chain recombines TRBV20-1 with TRBJ2-7, with D tentatively TRBD1 (6 bases). V gave up 3 bases and J gave up 2 bases, with 14 bases separating them. CDR1 is DFQATT, CDR2 SNEGSKA, per germline (reference sequence). This CDR3 has 14 residues.

In its sample, this clone was seen once. The J gene is TRBJ2-7, the V gene TRBV18; 14 bases map to TRBD2. Germline CDR1 is KGHSH and CDR2 is LQKENI. The CDR3 length is 20 residues. V lost 3 bases and J lost 0; bases outside the gene matches: 13. As DNA, the CDR3 is TGTGCCAGCTCACCCTCCTCTGGGACTAGCGGGAGTTCTAGCTCCTACGAGCAGTACTTC. This translates into CASSPSSGTSGSSSSYEQYF.

This sequence joins TRBV12-3 or TRBV12-4 and TRBJ2-1, with 8 nucleotides matching TRBD2. The V gene end was trimmed by 5 bases and the J gene end by 9 bases; junction bases not matched to a gene: 3. CDR3 size: 12 residues. The CDR3 loop is CASSGTRVEQFF. CDR3 DNA sequence: TGTGCCAGCAGTGGGACTAGAGTTGAGCAGTTCTTC.

This chain uses TRBV6-2 or TRBV6-3 with TRBJ2-1, with 9 bases aligning to TRBD2. The V gene end was trimmed by 4 bases and the J gene end by 8 bases; junction bases not matched to a gene: 9. The germline gives CDR1 MNHEY, CDR2 SVGEGT. This CDR3 comprises 15 residues. The CDR3, as DNA: TGTGCCAGCAGTTTCCAACTAGCGGGCCTCGATGAGCAGTTCTTC. This gives the protein CASSFQLAGLDEQFF.

The rearrangement links TRBV18 to TRBJ2-5, with 7 positions matching TRBD1. Germline values: CDR1 KGHSH, CDR2 LQKENI. The CDR3 sequence is 16 residues long. Losses at the gene ends were 2 bases for V and 5 bases for J; bases not matched to a gene: 11. CDR3: CASSPTPSSRGETQYF. Written as DNA, the CDR3 is TGTGCCAGCTCACCAACTCCCAGTAGCAGGGGGGAGACCCAGTACTTC.

This rearrangement joins TRBV9 to TRBJ2-3; 8 bases line up with TRBD1. The CDR3 spans 14 residues. Germline loops: CDR1 SGDLS, CDR2 YYNGEE. Trimming cost V 3 bases and J 6 bases; bases outside gene matches: 6. Here the CDR3 reads CASSGQGMPDTQYF. CDR3 coding DNA: TGTGCCAGCAGCGGACAGGGGATGCCGGATACGCAGTATTTT.

This chain links TRBV10-3 with TRBJ2-7, with 11 bases that match TRBD1. Germline V gene data show CDR1 as ENHRY and CDR2 as SYGVKD. J lost 2 bases, V lost 7 bases, and 7 bases had no gene match. The CDR3 has 15 amino acids. This chain's CDR3 is CAITRGGQGAYEQYF. As DNA, the CDR3 is TGTGCCATCACTCGAGGGGGACAGGGGGCCTACGAGCAGTACTTC.

The chain has TRBV7-2 and TRBJ1-1; D unresolved. CDR1 is SGHTA and CDR2 is FQGNSA in the germline V gene. The CDR3 contains 16 residues. V dropped 1 base and J dropped 5 bases, with 17 bases sitting between them. In nucleotides, the CDR3 is TGTGCCAGCAGCTTAGGGGGAGGGCCTCGAAGGACTGAAGCTTTCTTT. Protein: CASSLGGGPRRTEAFF.

The CDR3 sequence: CASSFRRDYEQYF. CDR3 DNA: TGTGCCAGCAGTTTTAGACGGGACTACGAGCAGTACTTC. The chain carries TRBV6-2 or TRBV6-3 and TRBJ2-7; D possibly corresponds to TRBD2 (5 bases). The CDR3 has 13 residues. Looked up from germline, CDR1 is MNHEY and CDR2 is SVGEGT. The germline V and J ends were trimmed by 4 bases and 3 bases, with 10 bases remaining between them.

Only one count was recorded for this clone. This rearrangement joins TRBV10-3 to TRBJ2-7; the D gene is possibly TRBD2 (5 bases). The CDR3 is 14 residues long. CDR1 is ENHRY, CDR2 SYGVKD, per germline. V was trimmed by 6 bases and J by 5 bases, leaving 17 bases between them. The CDR3 DNA sequence: TGTGCCATCAGACTAGGGAATTCGGAAAACGAGCAGTACTTC. Protein product: CAIRLGNSENEQYF.